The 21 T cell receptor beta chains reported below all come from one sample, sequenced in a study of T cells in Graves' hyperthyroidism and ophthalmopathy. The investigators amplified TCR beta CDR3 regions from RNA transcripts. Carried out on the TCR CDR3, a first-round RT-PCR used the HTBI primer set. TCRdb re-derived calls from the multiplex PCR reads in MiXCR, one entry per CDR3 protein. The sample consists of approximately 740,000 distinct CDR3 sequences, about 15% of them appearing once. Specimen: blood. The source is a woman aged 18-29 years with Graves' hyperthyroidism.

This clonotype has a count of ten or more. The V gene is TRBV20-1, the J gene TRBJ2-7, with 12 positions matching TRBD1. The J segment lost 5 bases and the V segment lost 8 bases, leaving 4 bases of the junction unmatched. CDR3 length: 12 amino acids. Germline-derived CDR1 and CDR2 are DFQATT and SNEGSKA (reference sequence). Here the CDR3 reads CSSRDRGHEQYF. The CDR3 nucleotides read TGCAGTTCCCGGGACAGGGGGCACGAGCAGTACTTC.

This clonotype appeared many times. CDR3 nucleotide sequence: TGTGCCAGCAGCATGCTAGGGGCTTCGAGCTCCTACAATGAGCAGTTCTTC. It encodes CASSMLGASSSYNEQFF. This sequence joins TRBV7-3 and TRBJ2-1; D is perhaps TRBD1 (5 bases). Germline V gene lookup returns CDR1 SGHTA and CDR2 FQGTGA. The CDR3 length is 17 residues. V was pared by 5 bases and J by 0 bases, with 17 bases between. The variable domain in full, with the rest retrieved from reference TRBV7-3 and TRBJ2-1, is GAGVSQTPSNKVTEKGKYVELRCDPISGHTALYWYRQSLGQGPEFLIYFQGTGAADDSGLPNDRFFAVRPEGSVSTLKIQRTERGDSAVYLCASSMLGASSSYNEQFFGPGTRLTVL.

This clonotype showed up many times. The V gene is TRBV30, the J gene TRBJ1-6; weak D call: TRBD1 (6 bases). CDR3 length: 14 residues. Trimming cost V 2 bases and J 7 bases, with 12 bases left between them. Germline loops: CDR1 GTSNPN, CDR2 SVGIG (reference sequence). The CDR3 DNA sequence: TGTGCCTGGAGTCGGGGACAAGAAAATTCACCCCTCCACTTT. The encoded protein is CAWSRGQENSPLHF.

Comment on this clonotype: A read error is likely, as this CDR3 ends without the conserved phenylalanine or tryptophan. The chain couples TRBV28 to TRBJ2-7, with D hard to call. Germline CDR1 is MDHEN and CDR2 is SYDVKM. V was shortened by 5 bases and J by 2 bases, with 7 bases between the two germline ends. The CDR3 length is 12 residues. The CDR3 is CASSADAYEQYL. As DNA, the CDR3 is TGTGCCAGCAGTGCGGATGCCTACGAGCAGTACCTC.

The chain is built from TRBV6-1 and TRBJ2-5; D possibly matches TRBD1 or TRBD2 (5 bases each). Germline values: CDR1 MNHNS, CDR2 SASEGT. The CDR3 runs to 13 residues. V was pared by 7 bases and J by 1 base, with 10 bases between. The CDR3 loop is CASTWDVQETQYF. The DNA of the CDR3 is TGTGCCAGCACCTGGGACGTCCAAGAGACCCAGTACTTC.

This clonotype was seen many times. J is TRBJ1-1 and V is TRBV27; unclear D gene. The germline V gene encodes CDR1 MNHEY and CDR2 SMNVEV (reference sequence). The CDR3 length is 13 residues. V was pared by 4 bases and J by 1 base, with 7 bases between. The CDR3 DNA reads TGTGCCAGCAGTTGGGCAGAGAACACTGAAGCTTTCTTT. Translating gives CASSWAENTEAFF.

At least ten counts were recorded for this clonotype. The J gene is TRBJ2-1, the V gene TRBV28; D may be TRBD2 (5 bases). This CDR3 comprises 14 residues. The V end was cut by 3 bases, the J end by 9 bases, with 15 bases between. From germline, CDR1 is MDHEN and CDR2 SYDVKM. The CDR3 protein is CASSFRGINGEQFF. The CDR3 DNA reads TGTGCCAGCAGTTTTCGGGGAATTAATGGTGAGCAGTTCTTC.

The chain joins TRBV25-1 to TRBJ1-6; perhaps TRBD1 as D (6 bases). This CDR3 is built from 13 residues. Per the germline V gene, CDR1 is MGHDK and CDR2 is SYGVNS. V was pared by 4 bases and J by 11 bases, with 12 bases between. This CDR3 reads CASSVLGQTPLHF. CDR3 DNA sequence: TGTGCCAGCAGTGTTTTAGGACAGACACCCCTCCACTTT.

CDR3 region: CASSFLREFYTQYF. CDR3 DNA: TGTGCCAGCAGTTTCCTGAGGGAGTTTTATACGCAGTATTTT. The V gene is TRBV27, the J gene TRBJ2-3; D may be TRBD2 (5 bases). In germline, CDR1 is MNHEY, CDR2 SMNVEV (reference sequence). This CDR3 is built from 14 residues. Deletions cut 3 bases from V and 7 bases from J, with 14 bases between.

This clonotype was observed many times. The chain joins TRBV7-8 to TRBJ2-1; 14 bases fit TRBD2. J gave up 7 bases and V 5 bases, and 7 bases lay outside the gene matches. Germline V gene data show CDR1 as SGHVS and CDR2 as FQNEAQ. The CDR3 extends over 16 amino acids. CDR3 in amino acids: CASSLGTSGSMNEQFF. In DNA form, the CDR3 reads TGTGCCAGCAGCCTAGGGACTAGCGGGAGTATGAATGAGCAGTTCTTC. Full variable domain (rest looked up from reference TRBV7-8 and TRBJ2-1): GAGVSQSPRYKVAKRGQDVALRCDPISGHVSLFWYQQALGQGPEFLTYFQNEAQLDKSGLPSDRFFAERPEGSVSTLKIQRTQQEDSAVYLCASSLGTSGSMNEQFFGPGTRLTVL.

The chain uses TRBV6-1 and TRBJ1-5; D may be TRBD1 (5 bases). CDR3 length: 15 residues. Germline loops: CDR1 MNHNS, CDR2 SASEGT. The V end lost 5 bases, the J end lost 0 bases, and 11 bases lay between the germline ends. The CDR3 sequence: CASSQGHLSNQPQHF. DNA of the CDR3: TGTGCCAGCAGTCAAGGACATCTTAGCAATCAGCCCCAGCATTTT.

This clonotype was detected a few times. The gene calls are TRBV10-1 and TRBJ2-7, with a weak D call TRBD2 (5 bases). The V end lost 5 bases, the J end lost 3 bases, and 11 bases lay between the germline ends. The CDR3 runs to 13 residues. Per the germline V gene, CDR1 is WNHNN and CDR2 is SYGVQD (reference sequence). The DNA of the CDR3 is TGCGCCAGCAGTCTAGCTTTTGGCTACGAGCAGTACTTC. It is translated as CASSLAFGYEQYF.

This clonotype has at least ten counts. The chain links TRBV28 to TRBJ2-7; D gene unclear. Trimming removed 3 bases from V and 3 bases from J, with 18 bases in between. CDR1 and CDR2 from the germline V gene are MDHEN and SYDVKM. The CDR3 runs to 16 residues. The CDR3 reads CASSLPIYRTFYEQYF. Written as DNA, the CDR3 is TGTGCCAGCAGTTTGCCCATTTACCGCACATTCTACGAGCAGTACTTC.

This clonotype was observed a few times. The CDR3 nucleotides read TGTGCCAGCAGTGATTATACTAGCGGGAGGGTCTCTGGGGCCAACGTCCTGACTTTC. It translates to CASSDYTSGRVSGANVLTF. V usage is TRBV6-1 and J usage is TRBJ2-6; 13 nucleotides line up with TRBD2. V dropped 3 bases and J dropped 0; count of bases not matched to a gene: 5. Germline CDR1 MNHNS, CDR2 SASEGT. The CDR3 covers 19 residues.

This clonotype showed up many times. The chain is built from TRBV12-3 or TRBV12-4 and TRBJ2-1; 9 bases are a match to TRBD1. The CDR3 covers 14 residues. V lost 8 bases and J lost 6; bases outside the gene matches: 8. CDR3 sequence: CASCRDRAPNEQFF. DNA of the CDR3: TGTGCCAGCTGCCGGGACAGGGCACCCAATGAGCAGTTCTTC.

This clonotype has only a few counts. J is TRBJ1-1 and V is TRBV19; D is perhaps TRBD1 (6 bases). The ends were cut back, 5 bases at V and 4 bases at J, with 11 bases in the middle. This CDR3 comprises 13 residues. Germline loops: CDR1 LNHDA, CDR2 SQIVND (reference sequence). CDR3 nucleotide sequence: TGTGCCAGTAGTGTTAGGGGGACCACTGAAGCTTTCTTT. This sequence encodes CASSVRGTTEAFF.

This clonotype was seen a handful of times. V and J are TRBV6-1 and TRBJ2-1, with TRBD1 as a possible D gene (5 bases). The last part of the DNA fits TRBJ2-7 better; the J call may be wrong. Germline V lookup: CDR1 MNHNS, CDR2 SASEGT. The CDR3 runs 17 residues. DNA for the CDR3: TGTGCCAGCAGTGGCCAAGGACACAAGAGCTCCTACAATGAGCAGTACTTC. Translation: CASSGQGHKSSYNEQYF.

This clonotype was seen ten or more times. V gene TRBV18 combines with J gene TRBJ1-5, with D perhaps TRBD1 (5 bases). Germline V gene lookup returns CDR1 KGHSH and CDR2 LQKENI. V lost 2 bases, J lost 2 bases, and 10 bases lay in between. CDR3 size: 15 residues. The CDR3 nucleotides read TGTGCCAGCTCACCAGTGGGGACCGGCAATCAGCCCCAGCATTTT. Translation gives CASSPVGTGNQPQHF.

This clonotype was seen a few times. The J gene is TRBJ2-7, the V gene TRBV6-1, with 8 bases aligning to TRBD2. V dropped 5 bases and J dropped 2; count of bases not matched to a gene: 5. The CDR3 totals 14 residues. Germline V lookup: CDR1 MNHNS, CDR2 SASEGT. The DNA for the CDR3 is TGTGCCAGCAGTACGGGGGGGAACCCCTACGAGCAGTACTTC. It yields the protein CASSTGGNPYEQYF.

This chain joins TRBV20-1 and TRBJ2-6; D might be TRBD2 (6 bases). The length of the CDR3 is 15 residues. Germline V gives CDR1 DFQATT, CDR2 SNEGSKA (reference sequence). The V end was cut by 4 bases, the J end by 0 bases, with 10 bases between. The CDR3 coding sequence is TGCAGTGCTAAAGGAGGGAGCTCTGGGGCCAACGTCCTGACTTTC. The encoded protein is CSAKGGSSGANVLTF.

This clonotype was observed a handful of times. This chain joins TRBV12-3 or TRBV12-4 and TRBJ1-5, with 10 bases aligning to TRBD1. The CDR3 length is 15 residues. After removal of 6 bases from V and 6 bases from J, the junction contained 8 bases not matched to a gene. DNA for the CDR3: TGTGCCAGCAGCCCGGGACAGGGGAACACTCAGCCCCAGCATTTT. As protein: CASSPGQGNTQPQHF.